This record covers a single TCR beta chain. Its matching antigen is unknown. Profiling relied on immunoSEQ multiplex PCR, and the TCRdb table lists in-frame clones only, not all of them. The sample has 20,000 to 25,000 clones, around three quarters seen once. CDR3 length: 16 amino acids. Germline assignment: CDR1 MNHNS and CDR2 SASEGT. V lost 2 bases and J lost 10; bases outside the gene matches: 10. The unexposed donors gave CD4+ T cells in about 2010-2019, prior to COVID-19. The cells were cultured for 9 to 11 days before CD4+ T cells were isolated. The source of the sample is a study of CD4 T cells in relation to SARS-CoV-2 and coronaviruses. General study findings and limits: This crossreactivity analysis covered spike protein alone, no other viral proteins.

Sequencing was carried out using CD4+ T cells from PBMCs, cultured in vitro. This TCR was sampled from a human donor in good health. This chain links TRBV6-1 with TRBJ2-1; 11 nucleotides align to TRBD2. The CDR3 spells CASSERTSGLWGEQFF. CDR3 DNA: TGTGCCAGCAGTGAACGGACTAGCGGGCTATGGGGGGAGCAGTTCTTC.